These 21 T cell receptor beta chains were sequenced from one sample in a study of vaccination and CD4 T cells after COVID-19 (dated by TCRdb to 2022 to 2024). The antigens of these receptors remain unknown. This sample's treatment or condition label indicates: approximately 11-day PBMC culture with coronavirus spike peptide pools or control peptides (ViraFEST assay). Receptors were amplified or captured by PCR. The reads were generated on an Illumina iSeq 100. At the Johns Hopkins FTIC core, DNA from the cultured CD4+ T cells underwent TCR sequencing with the Oncomine TCR Beta short-read assay. TCRdb ran its own pipeline on the public reads, namely fastp trimming at Q25 and MiXCR clone calling, and kept in-frame beta chains. Rows with one shared CDR3 protein collapse into an entry with the most common genes and DNA. This sample is represented by about 20,000 distinct CDR3 sequences; approximately 50% of them were singletons. The ten largest clones add up to about 10% of the sample.

Source material: CD4+ T cells from blood, cultured in vitro. The source is a human donor who had recovered from COVID-19.

The chain joins TRBV7-8 to TRBJ1-4, with TRBD1 identical over 8 bases. V was pared by 6 bases and J by 8 bases, with 11 bases of the junction left unmatched. The germline CDR1 and CDR2 sequences are SGHVS and FQNEAQ. CDR3 length equals 15 residues. CDR3 sequence: CASRLGTGPGEKLFF. The CDR3 nucleotides are TGTGCCAGCAGGTTGGGGACAGGCCCTGGGGAAAAACTGTTTTTT.

The chain carries TRBV6-5 and TRBJ1-5, with a possible D match to TRBD1 (5 bases). The V gene lost 2 bases and the J gene lost 5 bases, with 13 bases spanning the gap. From germline, CDR1 is MNHEY and CDR2 SVGAGI. The CDR3 contains 15 residues. Here the CDR3 reads CASSYHGDGDQPQHF. CDR3 coding DNA: TGTGCCAGCAGTTACCATGGGGACGGGGATCAGCCCCAGCATTTT.

The table lists this clonotype with a few counts. Here the CDR3 reads CASSRRGQETMNTEAFF. The DNA of the CDR3 is TGTGCCAGCTCGAGGAGGGGACAGGAGACAATGAACACTGAAGCTTTCTTT. The V gene is TRBV19, the J gene TRBJ1-1; TRBD1 matches 8 bases. The CDR3 has 17 amino acids. Germline CDR1 and CDR2: LNHDA and SQIVND (reference sequence). V was clipped by 9 bases and J by 0 bases; unmatched bases: 15.

The chain uses TRBV5-1 and TRBJ2-7, with 8 bases identical to TRBD1. Trimming cost V 2 bases and J 6 bases; bases outside gene matches: 10. CDR1 is SGHRS and CDR2 is YFSETQ in the germline V gene. The CDR3 length is 15 residues. CDR3 coding DNA: TGCGCCAGCAGCTTTCCGGGACAGGCGTCGGGCGAGCAGTACTTC. Its translation: CASSFPGQASGEQYF.

In this sample, this clonotype turned up a few times. This sequence joins TRBV21-1 and TRBJ2-7; the D segment call TRBD1 is taken from the table without a DNA check. TRBV21-1 is recorded as a pseudogene. The length of the CDR3 is 14 residues. In nucleotides, the CDR3 is TGTGCCAGCAGCGACCGGGACGGAACCTACGAGCAGTACTTC. Translated: CASSDRDGTYEQYF.

The CDR3, as DNA: TGTGCCAGCAGCCAAGATGGGGGGACAGGCAAGTCCTATGGCTACACCTTC. Protein product: CASSQDGGTGKSYGYTF. The chain recombines TRBV11-2 with TRBJ1-2; 8 bases match TRBD1. Germline assignment: CDR1 SGHAT and CDR2 FQNNGV. V dropped 5 bases and J dropped 4; count of bases not matched to a gene: 15. This CDR3 contains 17 residues.

The chain is built from TRBV7-9 and TRBJ2-2; weak D call: TRBD2 (5 bases). Germline loops: CDR1 SEHNR, CDR2 FQNEAQ (reference sequence). V lost 4 bases, J lost 2 bases, and 14 bases lay in between. CDR3 length: 16 residues. CDR3 sequence: CASSSLGRENTGELFF. The DNA for the CDR3 is TGTGCCAGCAGCTCTTTAGGGAGAGAAAACACCGGGGAGCTGTTTTTT.

The sample holds a few counts of this clonotype. The chain combines TRBV11-2 with TRBJ1-2; D may be TRBD1 (6 bases). This CDR3 has 14 amino acids. V was pared by 4 bases and J by 6 bases, with 15 bases between. Germline V gives CDR1 SGHAT, CDR2 FQNNGV. CDR3 sequence reads: CASSSSTGPNGYTF. The DNA for the CDR3 is TGTGCCAGCAGCTCCTCGACAGGTCCGAATGGCTACACCTTC. Together with reference TRBV11-2 and TRBJ1-2, the CDR3 gives the full variable domain: EAGVAQSPRYKIIEKRQSVAFWCNPISGHATLYWYQQILGQGPKLLIQFQNNGVVDDSQLPKDRFSAERLKGVDSTLKIQPAKLEDSAVYLCASSSSTGPNGYTFGSGTRLTVV.

The CDR3 DNA sequence: TGTGCCTCGACCTGGACAGGGGACGGGTCACCCCTCCACTTT. Protein product: CASTWTGDGSPLHF. The V call is TRBV12-3 or TRBV12-4, the J call TRBJ1-6; TRBD1 matches at 9 bases. The CDR3 totals 14 residues. The V segment lost 11 bases and the J segment 10 bases; nucleotides outside the gene matches: 12.

The table lists this clonotype with a few counts. CDR3 protein: CASMGRGQGGGYTF. CDR3 DNA sequence: TGTGCCAGCATGGGCCGGGGACAGGGGGGCGGCTACACCTTC. The rearrangement joins TRBV2 to TRBJ1-2; 11 bases line up with TRBD1. The germline gives CDR1 SNHLY, CDR2 FYNNEI. The CDR3 totals 14 residues. Trimming took 7 bases from V and 8 from J; bases not matched to a gene: 9. The full variable domain, with the rest looked up from reference TRBV2 and TRBJ1-2, is EPEVTQTPSHQVTQMGQEVILRCVPISNHLYFYWYRQILGQKVEFLVSFYNNEISEKSEIFDDQFSVERPDGSNFTLKIRSTKLEDSAMYFCASMGRGQGGGYTFGSGTRLTVV.

This clonotype appeared a few times. The chain carries TRBV6-2 or TRBV6-3 and TRBJ1-1; 9 nucleotides line up with TRBD1. The V gene end was trimmed by 6 bases and the J gene end by 3 bases; junction bases not matched to a gene: 14. Germline V CDR1 and CDR2: MNHEY, SVGEGT. The CDR3 totals 17 residues. CDR3 loop: CASRPLNRGRGDTEAFF. As DNA, the CDR3 is TGTGCCAGCAGACCGTTGAACAGGGGGCGAGGGGACACTGAAGCTTTCTTT.

The chain carries TRBV6-4 and TRBJ2-1; possible D gene TRBD2, 6 bases. The CDR3 is 12 amino acids. Looked up from germline, CDR1 is MRHNA and CDR2 is SNTAGT. V was clipped by 0 bases and J by 9 bases, with 6 bases between them. CDR3 in DNA: TGTGCCAGCAGTGACTCGGGGGGTGAGCAGTTCTTC. Translation gives CASSDSGGEQFF.

The gene calls are TRBV15 and TRBJ1-5, with D perhaps matching TRBD1 (5 bases). The germline gives CDR1 LNHNV, CDR2 YYDKDF (reference sequence). The CDR3 loop spans 17 amino acids. V dropped 2 bases and J dropped 0 bases, with 14 bases sitting between them. The CDR3: CATSRSVQGYSNQPQHF. CDR3 nucleotides: TGTGCCACCAGCAGATCCGTCCAGGGTTATAGCAATCAGCCCCAGCATTTT.

This clonotype was observed a few times. This sequence joins TRBV2 and TRBJ1-5; TRBD1 might be the D (6 bases). This CDR3 is built from 16 residues. Germline values: CDR1 SNHLY, CDR2 FYNNEI. Trimming removed 5 bases from V and 11 bases from J, with 25 bases in between. The CDR3 here is CASSPGDTFQSWAQHF. In DNA, the CDR3 is TGTGCCAGCAGTCCAGGGGACACCTTTCAATCATGGGCCCAGCATTTT. Filled out from reference TRBV2 and TRBJ1-5, the complete variable domain reads EPEVTQTPSHQVTQMGQEVILRCVPISNHLYFYWYRQILGQKVEFLVSFYNNEISEKSEIFDDQFSVERPDGSNFTLKIRSTKLEDSAMYFCASSPGDTFQSWAQHFGDGTRLSIL.

This chain joins TRBV6-2 or TRBV6-3 and TRBJ1-6; a possible D gene is TRBD1 (5 bases). Germline CDR1 is MNHEY and CDR2 is SVGEGT. The CDR3 totals 16 residues. Trimming shortened V by 7 bases and J by 8 bases, and 21 bases separated the two germline ends. The CDR3 region has the DNA TGTGCCAGCACTCCCCGGGACCGAACCCTAGATTCACCCCTCCACTTT. Its protein is CASTPRDRTLDSPLHF.

The V call is TRBV20-1, the J call TRBJ2-5, with 7 bases aligning to TRBD2. Germline lookup yields CDR1 DFQATT and CDR2 SNEGSKA (reference sequence). V lost 6 bases to trimming and J lost 4 bases; unmatched junction nucleotides: 14. The CDR3 extends over 15 amino acids. The CDR3 nucleotides read TGCAGTGCCCAGGGTGGCGGGGGTAAGGGAGAGACCCAGTACTTC. It translates to CSAQGGGGKGETQYF.

CDR3 amino acids: CASTTAGVTDTQYF. The CDR3 DNA sequence: TGTGCCAGCACCACAGCGGGAGTGACAGATACGCAGTATTTT. This chain links TRBV12-3 or TRBV12-4 with TRBJ2-3; TRBD2 matches 8 bases. The CDR3 has 14 amino acids. Trimming took 7 bases from V and 3 from J; bases not matched to a gene: 6.

This clonotype was recorded a few times. The chain combines TRBV6-1 with TRBJ2-4; 7 bases line up with TRBD1. Germline trimming cut 6 bases from V and 8 bases from J; bases unmatched to any gene: 7. The CDR3 is 13 residues long. Per the germline V gene, CDR1 is MNHNS and CDR2 is SASEGT. The CDR3 loop reads CASRANRGDIQYF. The DNA of the CDR3 is TGTGCCAGCAGGGCAAACAGGGGTGACATTCAGTACTTC.

This rearrangement joins TRBV2 to TRBJ2-3; D may be TRBD2 (7 bases). This CDR3 has 15 amino acids. V was shortened by 3 bases and J by 6 bases, with 16 bases between the two germline ends. CDR1 is SNHLY, CDR2 FYNNEI, per germline. CDR3 loop: CASSDGGGPADTQYF. DNA for the CDR3: TGTGCCAGCAGTGATGGGGGGGGGCCCGCGGATACGCAGTATTTT.

The chain recombines TRBV20-1 with TRBJ2-5; 8 nucleotides align to TRBD2. V shed 5 bases and J 5 bases; nucleotides not matched to a gene: 7. Looked up from germline, CDR1 is DFQATT and CDR2 is SNEGSKA (reference sequence). CDR3 size: 13 residues. The CDR3 is CSASLGGGETQYF. CDR3 DNA: TGCAGTGCTTCCCTGGGCGGGGGGGAGACCCAGTACTTC.

This rearrangement joins TRBV5-1 to TRBJ2-7; 12 bases match TRBD2. Germline values: CDR1 SGHRS, CDR2 YFSETQ. J lost 4 bases, V lost 3 bases, and 5 bases had no gene match. CDR3 size: 15 residues. The CDR3 region is CASSSTSGRGYEQYF. In DNA, the CDR3 is TGCGCCAGCAGCTCGACTAGCGGGAGAGGGTACGAGCAGTACTTC.